Presented here are 6 T cell receptor beta chains from one specimen sequenced in a study of blood T cell repertoires in COVID-19. Clones were read by immunoSEQ multiplex PCR, and TCRdb kept only the in-frame ones, dropping some. The sample lists 270,000 or so clones, roughly 91% seen once, with around 10% in the top ten. The source material was peripheral blood. These receptors originate from a young woman with COVID-19, enrolled during active disease.

The chain joins TRBV27 to TRBJ2-1; 8 bases agree with TRBD1. The germline V gene has CDR1 MNHEY and CDR2 SMNVEV (reference sequence). J gave up 9 bases and V 6 bases, and 19 bases lay outside the gene matches. This CDR3 region has 17 residues. CDR3 coding DNA: TGTGCCAGCAGGTATCCAACCGGGACAGGAGCTTCCTCTGAGCAGTTCTTC. Residues: CASRYPTGTGASSEQFF.

The chain uses TRBV6-5 and TRBJ1-1; 7 bases agree with TRBD1. This CDR3 comprises 14 residues. Germline CDR1 reads MNHEY; CDR2 reads SVGAGI. Trimming took 6 bases from V and 7 from J; bases not matched to a gene: 11. The CDR3 nucleotides read TGTGCCAGCAGGTTGAGGGACAGCCTATTTGAAGCTTTCTTT. Translating it yields CASRLRDSLFEAFF.

The chain is built from TRBV24-1 and TRBJ2-1; the D gene is possibly TRBD1 (6 bases). V was shortened by 7 bases and J by 4 bases, with 7 bases between the two germline ends. CDR1 and CDR2 from the germline V gene are KGHDR and SFDVKD. The CDR3 length is 12 residues. The CDR3 DNA reads as TGTGCCACCAGGGACAGTTACAATGAGCAGTTCTTC. This gives the protein CATRDSYNEQFF.

J is TRBJ2-1 and V is TRBV2; TRBD2 matches 8 bases. CDR1 and CDR2 (germline): SNHLY, FYNNEI. V gave up 7 bases and J gave up 7 bases; unmatched junction bases: 9. The CDR3 has 14 residues. CDR3 nucleotides: TGTGCCAGCACCGGGGGGGCCTGGGTGAATGAGCAGTTCTTC. Its translation is CASTGGAWVNEQFF.

J is TRBJ2-1 and V is TRBV7-2; TRBD1 agrees at 7 bases. The CDR3 sequence is 14 residues long. CDR1 is SGHTA, CDR2 FQGNSA, per germline. V lost 0 bases to trimming and J lost 6 bases; unmatched junction nucleotides: 2. The CDR3 spells CASSLAGTANEQFF. CDR3 DNA sequence: TGTGCCAGCAGCTTAGCTGGGACAGCCAATGAGCAGTTCTTC.

V is TRBV2 and J is TRBJ2-3; 12 bases agree with TRBD2. Germline-derived CDR1 and CDR2 are SNHLY and FYNNEI. V lost 6 bases, J lost 6 bases, and 16 bases stayed unmatched. The CDR3 covers 18 residues. The CDR3 DNA reads TGTGCCAGCAGCGCTCGGTTAAGGACTAGCGGGGCAACCGATACGCAGTATTTT. Translated, it gives CASSARLRTSGATDTQYF.